The 28 T cell receptor beta chains given below trace back to one sample, sequenced in a study of CD8 T cells in ankylosing spondylitis. TCRdb re-analysed the 5' RACE reads in MiXCR, keeping a single row per CDR3 protein. The sample has approximately 250,000 distinct CDR3 sequences; 20% to 30% are singletons. Sequencing was performed on blood, either unsorted or a sorted T cell fraction (not recorded which). The receptor source for this set is a male donor with ankylosing spondylitis or in good health (not recorded which).

This clonotype was found many times. CDR3 DNA sequence: TGCGCCAGCAGCTTGTCGGGGGTTAGCAATCAGCCCCAGCATTTT. Translated, it gives CASSLSGVSNQPQHF. The chain carries TRBV5-1 and TRBJ1-5; D may be TRBD1 (5 bases). V lost 1 base and J lost 0, with 8 bases in between. The germline V gene has CDR1 SGHRS and CDR2 YFSETQ. The length of the CDR3 is 15 residues.

This clonotype has at least ten counts. The gene calls are TRBV2 and TRBJ2-3, with a tentative D call TRBD1 (5 bases). Trimming took off 6 bases at V and 9 bases at J, with 19 bases between the two ends. The germline CDR1 and CDR2 sequences are SNHLY and FYNNEI. The CDR3 has 14 amino acids. In DNA, the CDR3 is TGTGCCAGCAGCCAGACTCTTGGGGCCTCCACGCAGTATTTT. Translated, it gives CASSQTLGASTQYF.

This clonotype appeared a few times. The V and J genes are TRBV30 and TRBJ2-1; D possibly corresponds to TRBD1 (5 bases). The CDR3 length is 12 residues. CDR1 and CDR2 from the germline V gene are GTSNPN and SVGIG (reference sequence). The germline V and J ends were trimmed by 2 bases and 9 bases, with 11 bases remaining between them. CDR3 in DNA: TGTGCCTGGAGTAGACAGACTGCTGAGCAGTTCTTC. Its protein product is CAWSRQTAEQFF.

The table lists this clonotype with many counts. This chain links TRBV4-2 with TRBJ2-7, with D unresolved. Deletions cut 4 bases from V and 6 bases from J, with 16 bases between. From germline, CDR1 is LGHNA and CDR2 YNFKEQ. The CDR3 sequence is 14 residues long. The CDR3 spells CASSPVPAVGEQYF. CDR3 DNA: TGTGCCAGCAGCCCTGTCCCAGCCGTGGGCGAGCAGTACTTC.

This clonotype was observed many times. The J gene is TRBJ2-1, the V gene TRBV29-1, with TRBD2 identical over 10 bases. The length of the CDR3 is 14 residues. J was trimmed by 4 bases and V by 7 bases; bases with no gene match: 7. CDR1 and CDR2 from the germline V gene are SQVTM and ANQGSEA. CDR3 protein: CSGILAGSYNEQFF. The CDR3 DNA reads as TGCAGCGGGATACTAGCGGGGTCATACAATGAGCAGTTCTTC.

This clonotype was seen repeatedly, ten times or more. CDR3 DNA sequence: TGCGCCAGCAGCCAAGATGAGGGTAGCAATCAGCCCCAGCATTTT. Amino acids: CASSQDEGSNQPQHF. V usage is TRBV4-1 and J usage is TRBJ1-5; D not certain. Trimming pared 0 bases from V and 0 bases from J, leaving 6 bases between. CDR1 is MGHRA, CDR2 YSYEKL, per germline. This CDR3 region has 15 residues.

In DNA, the CDR3 is TGTGCCAGCAGCACGACCACTACAGGAGCCTTCTACAATGAGCAGTTCTTC. It specifies CASSTTTTGAFYNEQFF. This rearrangement joins TRBV28 to TRBJ2-1, with D maybe TRBD1 (5 bases). The V gene lost 6 bases and the J gene lost 3 bases, with 21 bases spanning the gap. The V gene's germline CDR1 is MDHEN and CDR2 SYDVKM. The CDR3 spans 17 residues.

The table lists this clonotype with many counts. The rearrangement links TRBV20-1 to TRBJ2-3; maybe TRBD2 (6 bases). Looked up from germline, CDR1 is DFQATT and CDR2 is SNEGSKA (reference sequence). Trimming removed 3 bases at V and 0 bases at J, with 7 bases between. This CDR3 spans 13 amino acids. The CDR3 region has the DNA TGCAGTGCTAGCGGGACTAGCACAGATACGCAGTATTTT. Translated: CSASGTSTDTQYF.

This clonotype was seen a handful of times. CDR3 in amino acids: CSARAASGGRGTGELFF. The CDR3 nucleotides are TGCAGTGCTAGAGCAGCTAGCGGGGGCCGGGGCACCGGGGAGCTGTTTTTT. The chain has TRBV20-1 and TRBJ2-2; 10 bases match TRBD2. The germline CDR1 and CDR2 sequences are DFQATT and SNEGSKA (reference sequence). The CDR3 has 17 residues. J gave up 4 bases and V 1 base, and 9 bases lay outside the gene matches.

This clonotype was seen ten or more times. V usage is TRBV20-1 and J usage is TRBJ2-6, with D unclear. The CDR3 contains 15 residues. The germline V gene encodes CDR1 DFQATT and CDR2 SNEGSKA (reference sequence). The V end was cut by 0 bases, the J end by 2 bases, with 8 bases between. CDR3 sequence: CSARDRPTGANVLTF. Written as DNA, the CDR3 is TGCAGTGCTAGAGATCGGCCCACTGGGGCCAACGTCCTGACTTTC.

This chain joins TRBV15 and TRBJ1-5; D ambiguous. V gave up 0 bases and J gave up 2 bases, with 17 bases separating them. This CDR3 region has 18 residues. Germline V CDR1 and CDR2: LNHNV, YYDKDF (reference sequence). CDR3 residues: CATSRDVGRGVRNQPQHF. DNA for the CDR3: TGTGCCACCAGCAGAGATGTAGGTCGCGGTGTACGCAATCAGCCCCAGCATTTT.

This chain connects TRBV20-1 to TRBJ2-7, with TRBD2 identical over 9 bases. Unmatched junction bases numbered 7, after V lost 3 bases and J lost 4 bases. The germline V gene encodes CDR1 DFQATT and CDR2 SNEGSKA (reference sequence). This CDR3 is built from 14 residues. CDR3 sequence: CSARSTGLAYEQYF. The CDR3, as DNA: TGCAGTGCTAGGTCCACGGGACTAGCATACGAGCAGTACTTC.

Note on this clonotype: This clone may be a read error of a much larger clone one base away. The V gene is TRBV24-1, the J gene TRBJ2-2; D call uncertain. Germline V gene sequence: CDR1 KGHDR, CDR2 SFDVKD. This CDR3 contains 14 residues. The CDR3 spells CSTTTSRATGELFF. CDR3 DNA: TGTTCCACCACCACCTCCCGGGCGACCGGGGAGCTGTTTTTT.

The sample holds a few counts of this clonotype. The genes are TRBV7-3 and TRBJ2-7; 7 bases are shared with TRBD1. Trimming took 1 base from V and 6 from J; bases not matched to a gene: 6. The CDR3 is 14 residues long. Germline V gives CDR1 SGHTA, CDR2 FQGTGA. This CDR3 is CASSLIRAGGEQYF. The CDR3, as DNA: TGTGCCAGCAGCTTAATCAGGGCAGGGGGCGAGCAGTACTTC.

The chain has TRBV27 and TRBJ2-3; D gene uncertain. V was cut by 5 bases and J by 0 bases, with 9 bases left in between. CDR1 and CDR2 (germline): MNHEY, SMNVEV (reference sequence). CDR3 size: 14 residues. The CDR3 here is CASSHPDSTDTQYF. CDR3 sequence (DNA): TGTGCCAGCAGTCACCCCGACAGCACAGATACGCAGTATTTT.

The V call is TRBV29-1, the J call TRBJ2-1; D not certain. Germline assignment: CDR1 SQVTM and CDR2 ANQGSEA. The CDR3 runs to 12 residues. The V end was cut by 4 bases, the J end by 0 bases, with 4 bases between. In DNA form, the CDR3 reads TGCAGCGTTGCCACCTCCTACAATGAGCAGTTCTTC. Its protein product is CSVATSYNEQFF.

The chain carries TRBV20-1 and TRBJ2-7; possibly TRBD1 for D (6 bases). The germline V and J ends were trimmed by 3 bases and 1 base, with 19 bases remaining between them. Germline lookup yields CDR1 DFQATT and CDR2 SNEGSKA (reference sequence). This CDR3 contains 16 residues. CDR3 in DNA: TGCAGTGCTAGTTCCCTCGGGACACCTGGATCCTACGAGCAGTACTTC. It codes for CSASSLGTPGSYEQYF.

This clonotype has a handful of counts. The V and J genes are TRBV6-6 and TRBJ2-2; D ambiguous. Germline CDR1 MNHNY, CDR2 SVGAGI (reference sequence). V shed 6 bases and J shed 3 bases, with 8 bases lying between them. This CDR3 is built from 13 residues. The CDR3 bases are TGTGCCAGCAGCCCTCTTTACACCGGGGAGCTGTTTTTT. This gives the protein CASSPLYTGELFF.

The chain recombines TRBV20-1 with TRBJ2-7; 9 bases align to TRBD1. The CDR3 runs 16 residues. The V gene end was trimmed by 3 bases and the J gene end by 2 bases; junction bases not matched to a gene: 11. Germline CDR1 is DFQATT and CDR2 is SNEGSKA (reference sequence). The chain's CDR3 is CSARGHRGLSAYEQYF. CDR3 nucleotides: TGCAGTGCTAGGGGCCACAGGGGGCTATCGGCCTACGAGCAGTACTTC.

In this sample, this clonotype turned up many times. This chain links TRBV28 with TRBJ2-7; D assignment may be TRBD1 or TRBD2 (5 bases each). The CDR3 contains 16 residues. Germline CDR1 reads MDHEN; CDR2 reads SYDVKM. Trimming removed 7 bases from V and 7 bases from J, with 26 bases in between. CDR3 DNA: TGTGCCAGCACGGTCGCGACAGCGGCCTCCCCTGGGGAGCAGTACTTC. It translates to CASTVATAASPGEQYF.

The chain employs TRBV7-7 and TRBJ2-7; tentatively, D is TRBD1 (5 bases). The CDR3 runs 15 residues. V was shortened by 5 bases and J by 0 bases, with 14 bases between the two germline ends. Per the germline V gene, CDR1 is SSHAT and CDR2 is FNYEAQ (reference sequence). The CDR3 sequence: CASSRGRGSSYEQYF. The CDR3 DNA is TGTGCCAGCAGCCGCGGTAGGGGATCCTCCTACGAGCAGTACTTC.

The chain is built from TRBV2 and TRBJ1-1, with no clear D. This CDR3 has 14 amino acids. Trimming stripped 6 bases from V and 1 base from J, with 12 bases between. Germline V gives CDR1 SNHLY, CDR2 FYNNEI. CDR3 region: CASRKSQTNTEAFF. CDR3 nucleotide sequence: TGTGCCAGCAGAAAGAGCCAAACGAACACTGAAGCTTTCTTT.

The chain recombines TRBV20-1 with TRBJ2-3; 11 bases are a match to TRBD2. CDR3 length equals 15 residues. V lost 5 bases and J lost 6; bases outside the gene matches: 10. CDR1 DFQATT and CDR2 SNEGSKA come from the germline V gene (reference sequence). This CDR3 is CSAQHSLAGVDTQYF. The CDR3 region has the DNA TGCAGTGCTCAACACTCACTAGCGGGGGTTGATACGCAGTATTTT.

This clonotype was detected many times. This chain uses TRBV29-1 with TRBJ1-2; D might be TRBD1 (5 bases). The germline V and J ends were trimmed by 3 bases and 2 bases, with 10 bases remaining between them. Germline assignment: CDR1 SQVTM and CDR2 ANQGSEA. This CDR3 has 13 amino acids. The CDR3 DNA is TGCAGCGTTGACATACAGGAAAACTATGGCTACACCTTC. Its translation is CSVDIQENYGYTF.

The chain combines TRBV20-1 with TRBJ1-2; a possible D gene is TRBD1 (6 bases). With 3 bases removed from V and 8 bases from J, the gap between germline ends came to 13 bases. The CDR3 runs 12 residues. Germline loops: CDR1 DFQATT, CDR2 SNEGSKA (reference sequence). The CDR3: CSARLGGGGYTF. DNA of the CDR3: TGCAGTGCTAGGCTGGGAGGGGGAGGCTACACCTTC.

CDR3 residues: CASSYSPGGGGDTQYF. CDR3 nucleotides: TGTGCCAGCAGCTATTCACCCGGCGGGGGGGGTGATACGCAGTATTTT. This rearrangement joins TRBV12-3 or TRBV12-4 to TRBJ2-3; 9 nucleotides match TRBD2. V lost 6 bases to trimming and J lost 6 bases; unmatched junction nucleotides: 13. The CDR3 is 16 residues long.

The chain combines TRBV20-1 with TRBJ1-2; D not resolved. This CDR3 has 16 amino acids. The germline V and J ends were trimmed by 3 bases and 0 bases, with 17 bases remaining between them. Germline V CDR1 and CDR2: DFQATT, SNEGSKA (reference sequence). CDR3 DNA: TGCAGTGCTAGCATGTCTGGGTTACAAACTAACTATGGCTACACCTTC. This gives the protein CSASMSGLQTNYGYTF.

This clonotype was found many times. V and J are TRBV4-1 and TRBJ1-2, with a weak D call TRBD1 (5 bases). V was clipped by 0 bases and J by 8 bases, with 16 bases between them. Germline V gene sequence: CDR1 MGHRA, CDR2 YSYEKL. This CDR3 spans 15 amino acids. CDR3 sequence reads: CASSQDPARAGGYTF. CDR3 bases: TGCGCCAGCAGCCAAGATCCTGCCAGGGCGGGGGGCTACACCTTC.